The clone carrying this TCR beta chain has a handful of counts. Its target is not known. Two oligonucleotides, mixed equimolar, formed the beta constant-region primer covering TRBC1 and TRBC2. Four rounds of PCR amplified the ligated cDNA using nested alpha and beta constant-region primers plus SP2. Using its own MiXCR run on the UMI-ligation and nested PCR reads, TCRdb lists one record per CDR3 protein. The sample shows roughly 150,000 distinct CDR3 sequences, roughly 23% of them seen only once. The record originates from a study of naive and memory T cell subsets. Study-level results: In naive cells, over 90% of TCR sequences were seen only once. No ground truth validated the naive and memory repertoire findings. Possibly reflecting memory cells re-expressing CD45RA, a few larger clonotypes occurred in naive repertoires, especially CD8.

Germline CDR1 reads SQVTM; CDR2 reads ANQGSEA. The V segment lost 1 base and the J segment 6 bases; nucleotides outside the gene matches: 10. The CDR3 covers 15 residues. CD8 T cells were positively selected from what remained after CD4 positive selection. Cells stained for CD3, CD4, CD8, CD45RA, CD27 and viability were sorted into four CD45RA/CD27 subsets. The chain is built from TRBV29-1 and TRBJ2-7, with 9 bases lining up with TRBD2. The sample taken for sequencing was naive CD4+ T cells from blood. The receptor was derived from a human donor in good health. DNA for the CDR3: TGCAGCGTTGAAGGGCGGGGGGGCGCTAGGGCCGAGCAGTACTTC. Its protein product is CSVEGRGGARAEQYF.